This is a list of T cell receptor beta chains from one sample in a study of blood T cells in healthy people across ages. TCRdb itself ran the 5' RACE reads through MiXCR, one entry per CDR3 protein. The sample yields about 2 million distinct CDR3 sequences, around half seen once. The sequenced material came from blood. The receptors here all came from a woman in her thirties or forties in good health. Both conserved end residues are part of each CDR3. The order of the fields is J gene, clone size, D gene, V gene, CDR3 DNA, CDR3 protein. A D gene is named only where the DNA matches it firmly. Size is stated for part of the rows, as once, few or many counts, or as a class when the clone is expanded.

J: TRBJ1-6; size: .; D: .; V: TRBV7-9; DNA: TGTGCCAGCAGCTCCGGGACGGGCCTTAATTCACCCCTCCACTTT; CDR3: CASSSGTGLNSPLHF
J: TRBJ1-2; size: .; D: .; V: TRBV25-1; DNA: TGTGCCAGCAGTGGGGTTTTCTATGGCTACACCTTC; CDR3: CASSGVFYGYTF
J: TRBJ2-3; size: few; D: .; V: TRBV20-1; DNA: TGCAGTGCCACGAACACAGATACGCAGTATTTT; CDR3: CSATNTDTQYF
J: TRBJ1-5; size: .; D: .; V: TRBV5-6; DNA: TGTGCCAGCAGCAAGAGGGGGGCCCCGGCCTATAGCAATCAGCCCCAGCATTTT; CDR3: CASSKRGAPAYSNQPQHF
J: TRBJ2-6; size: .; D: .; V: TRBV4-3; DNA: TGCGCCAGCAGCCACCAGACTTTAACGGAGACTGGGGCCAACGTCCTGACTTTC; CDR3: CASSHQTLTETGANVLTF
J: TRBJ2-7; size: .; D: .; V: TRBV3-1; DNA: TGTGCCAGCAGCCACAGGGCACCGCAGTACTTC; CDR3: CASSHRAPQYF
J: TRBJ2-3; size: .; D: TRBD1; V: TRBV11-2; DNA: TGTGCCAGCAGCTTACCAGCCCGGACAGGGTACGACACAGATACGCAGTATTTT; CDR3: CASSLPARTGYDTDTQYF
J: TRBJ2-2; size: .; D: TRBD2; V: TRBV7-2; DNA: TGTGACAGCAGCCGGACTAGCGGGTCCTACACCGGGGAGCTGTTTTTT; CDR3: CDSSRTSGSYTGELFF
J: TRBJ1-5; size: .; D: TRBD1; V: TRBV20-1; DNA: TGCAGTGCTAGAGATAACAGGGGGTTGAGCAATCAGCCCCAGCATTTT; CDR3: CSARDNRGLSNQPQHF
J: TRBJ1-2; size: .; D: TRBD1; V: TRBV10-1; DNA: TGCGCCAGCAGTGATGAAAACAGGGGGAGAGGCTACACCTTC; CDR3: CASSDENRGRGYTF
J: TRBJ2-5; size: few; D: TRBD2; V: TRBV29-1; DNA: TGCAGCGCCAACCTAGCGGGGGGGCCTCCTTGGTACTTC; CDR3: CSANLAGGPPWYF
J: TRBJ1-1; size: few; D: TRBD1; V: TRBV15; DNA: TGTGCCACCAGCAGAGTAACGGGCAGGGGGAGCCCTGAAGCTTTCTTT; CDR3: CATSRVTGRGSPEAFF
J: TRBJ2-3; size: few; D: TRBD1; V: TRBV28; DNA: TGTGCCAGCAGTTTTTACGGGACAGGGGGCCAGACAGATACGCAGTATTTT; CDR3: CASSFYGTGGQTDTQYF
J: TRBJ2-3; size: .; D: .; V: TRBV5-1; DNA: TGCGCCAGCAGAGAGCAGCACACAGATACGCAGTATTTT; CDR3: CASREQHTDTQYF
J: TRBJ1-5; size: once; D: .; V: TRBV19; DNA: TGTGCCAGTAGTATAGCGGAAGCGGGAAATCAGCCCCAGCATTTT; CDR3: CASSIAEAGNQPQHF
J: TRBJ2-2; size: .; D: .; V: TRBV5-1; DNA: TGCGCCAGCAGCGAAGACGGCAGGGTAATAGGGACCGGGGAGCTGTTTTTT; CDR3: CASSEDGRVIGTGELFF
J: TRBJ1-1; size: .; D: TRBD1; V: TRBV6-1; DNA: TGTGCCAGCAGTGGGGACAGTCTCTTAAGCACTGAAGCTTTCTTT; CDR3: CASSGDSLLSTEAFF
J: TRBJ2-5; size: .; D: .; V: TRBV20-1; DNA: TGCAGTGCTAGAGCGGGGGGCATCCAAGAGACCCAGTACTTC; CDR3: CSARAGGIQETQYF
J: TRBJ2-3; size: .; D: .; V: TRBV27; DNA: TGTGCCAGCAGTTTTCTCGGGGAGGGGGCAGATACGCAGTATTTT; CDR3: CASSFLGEGADTQYF
J: TRBJ1-2; size: once; D: .; V: TRBV4-1; DNA: TGCGCCAGCAGCCAAGGGGTCGGGGAGCTCTATGGCTACACCTTC; CDR3: CASSQGVGELYGYTF
J: TRBJ1-2; size: few; D: .; V: TRBV5-1; DNA: TGCGCCAGCAGCATGGGACAAGGGGCTGGCTACACCTTC; CDR3: CASSMGQGAGYTF
J: TRBJ1-1; size: once; D: .; V: TRBV6-2/TRBV6-3; DNA: TGTGCCAGCAGATGGGACGTAGGTGAAGCTTTCTTT; CDR3: CASRWDVGEAFF
J: TRBJ2-1; size: few; D: TRBD2; V: TRBV12-3/TRBV12-4; DNA: TGTGCCAGCAGCGGACTAGCCCCTCTGGGGAATGAGCAGTTCTTC; CDR3: CASSGLAPLGNEQFF
J: TRBJ2-6; size: few; D: .; V: TRBV11-2; DNA: TGTGCCAGCAAGCTCTCAGGGGCCAACGTCCTGACTTTC; CDR3: CASKLSGANVLTF
J: TRBJ1-4; size: .; D: .; V: TRBV5-5; DNA: TGTGCCAGCAGCTTGGCCCGGCCGGAAAAACTGTTTTTT; CDR3: CASSLARPEKLFF
J: TRBJ2-4; size: .; D: TRBD1; V: TRBV2; DNA: TGTGCCAGCAGGGATTTAGGGACAGGGTCCAAAAACATTCAGTACTTC; CDR3: CASRDLGTGSKNIQYF
J: TRBJ2-2; size: .; D: TRBD2; V: TRBV6-6; DNA: TGTGCCAGCAGTTACTTGGCGGGGGGGCCCACCGGGGAGCTGTTTTTT; CDR3: CASSYLAGGPTGELFF
J: TRBJ2-3; size: .; D: .; V: TRBV28; DNA: TGTGCCAGCAGTTTAGAGGGCGGGGACGATACGCAGTATTTT; CDR3: CASSLEGGDDTQYF
J: TRBJ2-1; size: few; D: .; V: TRBV5-1; DNA: TGCGCCAGCAGGATCGGGCTAGCTCTAGGTGAGCAGTTCTTC; CDR3: CASRIGLALGEQFF
J: TRBJ1-5; size: once; D: TRBD1; V: TRBV7-9; DNA: TGTGCCAGCAGCTTAGGCCATCCGGGACAGGGGAATCATCAGCCCCAGCATTTT; CDR3: CASSLGHPGQGNHQPQHF
J: TRBJ2-7; size: .; D: TRBD2; V: TRBV10-3; DNA: TGTGCCATCAGTGGGGTAGCGGGGGAGACCTACGAGCAGTACTTC; CDR3: CAISGVAGETYEQYF
J: TRBJ2-1; size: .; D: .; V: TRBV6-1; DNA: TGTGCCAGCGCACCGGGGACATCGAGAAACAATGAGCAGTTCTTC; CDR3: CASAPGTSRNNEQFF
J: TRBJ1-2; size: .; D: .; V: TRBV20-1; DNA: TGCAGTGCTAGAGATCGGAACGGCCAGGGCGGAGACTATGGCTACACCTTC; CDR3: CSARDRNGQGGDYGYTF
J: TRBJ2-5; size: .; D: TRBD1; V: TRBV12-3/TRBV12-4; DNA: TGTGCCAGCACCCGACAGGGAACACAAGAGACCCAGTACTTC; CDR3: CASTRQGTQETQYF
J: TRBJ2-5; size: many; D: .; V: TRBV7-2; DNA: TGTGCCAGCAGCCTTGGACGTCAAGAGACCCAGTACTTC; CDR3: CASSLGRQETQYF
J: TRBJ2-3; size: few; D: TRBD2; V: TRBV29-1; DNA: TGCAGCGGAGATAGCGGGGGGGCCGCTAATACGCAGTATTTT; CDR3: CSGDSGGAANTQYF
J: TRBJ2-3; size: .; D: TRBD1; V: TRBV24-1; DNA: TGTGCCACCAGTGATCCTAATGGACAGGGTAATACGCAGTATTTT; CDR3: CATSDPNGQGNTQYF
J: TRBJ2-5; size: .; D: .; V: TRBV5-1; DNA: TGCGCCAGCAGCTCCGGTCCAGGGGCTGGCGAGACCCAGTACTTC; CDR3: CASSSGPGAGETQYF
J: TRBJ2-3; size: few; D: TRBD2; V: TRBV7-6; DNA: TGTGCCAGCAGCTCTAGCGGGGGACCAGGTGATACGCAGTATTTT; CDR3: CASSSSGGPGDTQYF
J: TRBJ1-2; size: .; D: .; V: TRBV12-3/TRBV12-4; DNA: TGTGCCAGCAGTCGAGACAGGTTGGTGGCTAACTATGGCTACACCTTC; CDR3: CASSRDRLVANYGYTF
J: TRBJ1-1; size: .; D: .; V: TRBV4-1; DNA: TGCGCCAGCAGCCACAGACAGGTCATGAACACTGAAGCTTTCTTT; CDR3: CASSHRQVMNTEAFF
J: TRBJ1-2; size: few; D: TRBD1; V: TRBV10-3; DNA: TGTGCCATCAGTGGGGGACAGGGCTATGGCTACACCTTC; CDR3: CAISGGQGYGYTF